This entry lists 16 T cell receptor beta chains sequenced from one sample in a study of neurological immune-mediated disorders. Using its own MiXCR run on the 5' RACE reads, TCRdb lists one record per CDR3 protein. The data hold under 90,000 distinct CDR3 sequences, with roughly 10% observed a single time. As for time point: longitudinal time-point 1 (baseline). Sequenced input: PBMCs. Receptors were obtained from a man aged 25-45 years in good health.

This clonotype was detected many times. The DNA for the CDR3 is TGTGCCAGCAGCGTAGACGTCCCGAGCGGTCGGCTTGGTGAAAAACTGTTTTTT. Translation gives CASSVDVPSGRLGEKLFF. This rearrangement joins TRBV9 to TRBJ1-4, with D hard to call. The V end was cut by 0 bases, the J end by 7 bases, with 22 bases between. The CDR3 consists of 18 residues. Germline V gene lookup returns CDR1 SGDLS and CDR2 YYNGEE.

This clonotype was observed a handful of times. This chain connects TRBV20-1 to TRBJ2-1; a weak D match, TRBD2 (6 bases). This CDR3 spans 14 amino acids. V lost 2 bases to trimming and J lost 4 bases, with 12 bases between them. Germline CDR1 reads DFQATT; CDR2 reads SNEGSKA (reference sequence). The DNA for the CDR3 is TGCAGTGCTAGAACTTCTAGCGAGTACAATGAGCAGTTCTTC. Translation gives CSARTSSEYNEQFF.

This clonotype was seen at least ten times. The chain uses TRBV7-9 and TRBJ1-2; D is unclear. The CDR3 runs to 13 residues. V lost 2 bases and J lost 5, with 9 bases in between. Per the germline V gene, CDR1 is SEHNR and CDR2 is FQNEAQ (reference sequence). Here the CDR3 reads CASSLMTGYGYTF. CDR3 in DNA: TGTGCCAGCAGCTTAATGACGGGATATGGCTACACCTTC.

In its sample, this clonotype was seen many times. V is TRBV28 and J is TRBJ2-1; TRBD2 agrees at 8 bases. V shed 2 bases and J 6 bases; nucleotides not matched to a gene: 3. The germline V gene encodes CDR1 MDHEN and CDR2 SYDVKM. This CDR3 spans 14 amino acids. DNA of the CDR3: TGTGCCAGCAGTTTAGCGGGAGGCTCCAATGAGCAGTTCTTC. Protein product: CASSLAGGSNEQFF.

In its sample, this clonotype was seen many times. The rearrangement links TRBV11-2 to TRBJ1-4; 8 bases map to TRBD1. CDR3 length equals 15 residues. The germline V gene encodes CDR1 SGHAT and CDR2 FQNNGV. V shed 2 bases, J shed 7 bases, and the junction held 6 bases outside the gene matches. CDR3 nucleotides: TGTGCCAGCAGCTTAAGTGGGACAGGCCTTGAAAAACTGTTTTTT. This gives the protein CASSLSGTGLEKLFF.

In its sample, this clonotype was seen many times. The chain is built from TRBV5-1 and TRBJ1-1; D gene unclear. V lost 0 bases to trimming and J lost 6 bases, with 15 bases between them. The CDR3 sequence is 15 residues long. From germline, CDR1 is SGHRS and CDR2 YFSETQ. This chain's CDR3 is CASSLARPSQAEAFF. CDR3 DNA sequence: TGCGCCAGCAGCTTGGCCAGGCCCAGCCAGGCTGAAGCTTTCTTT. Together with reference TRBV5-1 and TRBJ1-1, the CDR3 gives the full variable domain: KAGVTQTPRYLIKTRGQQVTLSCSPISGHRSVSWYQQTPGQGLQFLFEYFSETQRNKGNFPGRFSGRQFSNSRSEMNVSTLELGDSALYLCASSLARPSQAEAFFGQGTRLTVV.

The V call is TRBV18, the J call TRBJ2-1; no definite D call. Germline CDR1 and CDR2: KGHSH and LQKENI. The CDR3 is 13 residues long. Trimming took 3 bases from V and 10 from J, leaving 13 bases between them. The chain's CDR3 is CASSPPTNSEQFF. The DNA of the CDR3 is TGTGCCAGCTCACCCCCCACTAACTCGGAGCAGTTCTTC. Based on the CDR3 plus reference TRBV18 and TRBJ2-1, the full variable domain is NAGVMQNPRHLVRRRGQEARLRCSPMKGHSHVYWYRQLPEEGLKFMVYLQKENIIDESGMPKERFSAEFPKEGPSILRIQQVVRGDSAAYFCASSPPTNSEQFFGPGTRLTVL.

The table lists this clonotype with many counts. CDR3 DNA sequence: TGTGCCAGCAGGGCAAGTTTTAGCGGGGGAAGCGGTGAGCAGTTCTTC. Translation gives CASRASFSGGSGEQFF. The rearrangement uses TRBV7-8 and TRBJ2-1; TRBD2 aligns across 9 bases. The J segment lost 9 bases and the V segment lost 6 bases, leaving 15 bases of the junction unmatched. Germline-derived CDR1 and CDR2 are SGHVS and FQNEAQ. The CDR3 is 16 residues long.

This clonotype has a count of ten or more. The chain is built from TRBV28 and TRBJ2-3; D ambiguous. CDR1 and CDR2 (germline): MDHEN, SYDVKM. This CDR3 is built from 14 residues. V was shortened by 3 bases and J by 4 bases, with 11 bases between the two germline ends. The CDR3 loop reads CASSLMAGADTQYF. For the CDR3, the DNA is TGTGCCAGCAGTTTGATGGCCGGCGCAGATACGCAGTATTTT.

This clonotype was observed at least ten times. CDR3 sequence reads: CASSRQGSGNEQFF. DNA for the CDR3: TGCGCCAGCAGCCGACAGGGTTCTGGGAATGAGCAGTTCTTC. The V gene is TRBV5-1, the J gene TRBJ2-1, with 7 bases that match TRBD1. From germline, CDR1 is SGHRS and CDR2 YFSETQ. Losses at the gene ends were 4 bases for V and 7 bases for J; bases not matched to a gene: 8. This CDR3 is 14 amino acids long.

This clonotype was recorded at least ten times. Lacking the conserved final phenylalanine or tryptophan, this CDR3 likely reflects a read error. The DNA is omitted, as the CDR3 cannot be located on it reliably, and the CDR3 follows TCRdb's listing. The J gene is TRBJ1-1, the V gene TRBV11-2; TRBD1 is the table's D call, not checked against the DNA. In germline, CDR1 is SGHAT, CDR2 FQNNGV. The CDR3 is 12 amino acids long, termini counted. CDR3 protein: CASSLEGTGYMC.

This clonotype was detected many times. This chain joins TRBV5-5 and TRBJ2-1, with 11 bases fitting TRBD2. The CDR3 loop spans 16 amino acids. CDR1 is SGHKS, CDR2 YYEKEE, per germline (reference sequence). V lost 4 bases, J lost 0 bases, and 3 bases stayed unmatched. The CDR3 DNA follows: TGTGCCAGCAGCGGTACTAGCGGGAGCTCCTACAATGAGCAGTTCTTC. The encoded protein is CASSGTSGSSYNEQFF.

This clonotype was seen many times. The rearrangement joins TRBV20-1 to TRBJ1-5, with 9 bases identical to TRBD1. The CDR3 has 15 amino acids. CDR1 is DFQATT and CDR2 is SNEGSKA in the germline V gene (reference sequence). The V segment lost 4 bases and the J segment 1 base; nucleotides outside the gene matches: 5. The CDR3 DNA follows: TGCAGTGCTACCCGACAGGGGGTAAGCAATCAGCCCCAGCATTTT. It yields the protein CSATRQGVSNQPQHF.

This clonotype has only one observation. A much larger clone differs from this one at a single base, so this may be a read error. This rearrangement joins TRBV6-1 to TRBJ1-5, with D unclear. The CDR3 length is 12 residues. In germline, CDR1 is MNHNS, CDR2 SASEGT. The DNA of the CDR3 is TGTGCCAGCAGTGTGGAGAATCAGCCCCGGCATTTT. It is translated as CASSVENQPRHF.

This clonotype came up many times. The rearrangement links TRBV4-2 to TRBJ1-1; D might be TRBD1 (5 bases). Germline-derived CDR1 and CDR2 are LGHNA and YNFKEQ. Trimming removed 0 bases at V and 1 base at J, with 15 bases between. This CDR3 comprises 17 residues. The CDR3 sequence: CASSQEALAGRNTEAFF. CDR3 DNA sequence: TGTGCCAGCAGCCAAGAAGCCCTGGCAGGGAGGAACACTGAAGCTTTCTTT.

This clonotype was counted many times. The gene calls are TRBV18 and TRBJ2-7; the match to TRBD1 covers 7 bases. V trimming: 6 bases; J trimming: 2 bases; junction bases outside the gene matches: 7. Looked up from germline, CDR1 is KGHSH and CDR2 is LQKENI. CDR3 length: 14 amino acids. The CDR3 region has the DNA TGTGCCAGCTCGCCCGGGACAGAGGCCTACGAGCAGTACTTC. Its translation is CASSPGTEAYEQYF.